What follows are 13 T cell receptor beta chains derived from one specimen sequenced in a study of T cell responses to AZD1222 COVID-19 vaccine. Using immunoSEQ multiplex PCR, the repertoire was profiled, and TCRdb retains in-frame clones only, with some absent. Of 50,000 to 65,000 clones in the sample, approximately 86% were seen once. Sequenced here: peripheral blood, sampled 28 days after the second AZD1222 dose. The receptor source for this set is an adult who received the AZD1222 COVID-19 vaccine.

The rearrangement links TRBV5-4 to TRBJ2-1, with D possibly TRBD1 on 5 matching bases. This CDR3 is 15 amino acids long. V was cut by 3 bases and J by 0 bases, with 10 bases left in between. Germline CDR1 and CDR2: SGHNT and YYREEE (reference sequence). In DNA, the CDR3 is TGTGCCAGCAGCTGGGGCACCAGCTCCTACAATGAGCAGTTCTTC. Translation gives CASSWGTSSYNEQFF.

The chain has TRBV9 and TRBJ2-3, with 8 bases identical to TRBD2. The V segment lost 0 bases and the J segment 1 base; nucleotides outside the gene matches: 1. Germline lookup yields CDR1 SGDLS and CDR2 YYNGEE. This CDR3 region has 15 residues. The CDR3 DNA is TGTGCCAGCAGCGTAGAAGCGGGAGGCACAGATACGCAGTATTTT. Translated: CASSVEAGGTDTQYF.

A few counts support this clone. The J gene is TRBJ1-6, the V gene TRBV6-4; TRBD1 matches 7 bases. There are 14 residues in the CDR3. V was pared by 6 bases and J by 9 bases, with 8 bases of the junction left unmatched. Per the germline V gene, CDR1 is MRHNA and CDR2 is SNTAGT. For the CDR3, the DNA is TGTGCCAGCAGACCCCGACAGGGCGGTTCACCCCTCCACTTT. Its protein is CASRPRQGGSPLHF.

The chain employs TRBV18 and TRBJ1-1; perhaps TRBD1 as D (5 bases). The V end was cut by 3 bases, the J end by 1 base, with 12 bases between. This CDR3 comprises 15 residues. Germline loops: CDR1 KGHSH, CDR2 LQKENI. The CDR3, as DNA: TGTGCCAGCTCACCGAGGGTAGGGGAGAACACTGAAGCTTTCTTT. Translated, it gives CASSPRVGENTEAFF.

The chain joins TRBV30 to TRBJ1-2, with D possibly being TRBD1 (6 bases). Germline CDR1 and CDR2: GTSNPN and SVGIG (reference sequence). V lost 0 bases and J lost 8, with 7 bases in between. The CDR3 sequence is 11 residues long. The CDR3 nucleotides read TGTGCCTGGAGTGTAGGGGGGGGCTACACCTTC. This sequence encodes CAWSVGGGYTF.

The genes are TRBV4-2 and TRBJ2-1; TRBD2 is a possible D gene (5 bases). Deletions cut 1 base from V and 4 bases from J, with 14 bases between. Germline CDR1 reads LGHNA; CDR2 reads YNFKEQ. The CDR3 is 16 amino acids. The CDR3 here is CASSQGAGGSYNEQFF. The CDR3 DNA is TGTGCCAGCAGCCAAGGGGCTGGCGGGTCTTACAATGAGCAGTTCTTC.

The rearrangement uses TRBV28 and TRBJ2-2; D possibly corresponds to TRBD1 (6 bases). CDR1 and CDR2 (germline): MDHEN, SYDVKM. The V end lost 1 base, the J end lost 7 bases, and 10 bases lay between the germline ends. This CDR3 is 14 amino acids long. The CDR3 sequence: CASSLYRDIGELFF. For the CDR3, the DNA is TGTGCCAGCAGTTTATACAGGGACATCGGGGAGCTGTTTTTT.

The rearrangement links TRBV7-3 to TRBJ2-1; D is ambiguous. Trimming removed 1 base at V and 6 bases at J, with 16 bases between. This CDR3 contains 16 residues. Germline-derived CDR1 and CDR2 are SGHTA and FQGTGA. CDR3 loop: CASSLSQSLRGNEQFF. The CDR3 coding sequence is TGTGCCAGCAGCTTAAGTCAGTCCTTAAGAGGCAATGAGCAGTTCTTC.

The rearrangement uses TRBV28 and TRBJ2-7, with TRBD2 as a possible D gene (5 bases). The CDR3 consists of 12 residues. Germline loops: CDR1 MDHEN, CDR2 SYDVKM. Trimming took off 6 bases at V and 2 bases at J, with 8 bases between the two ends. The CDR3 nucleotides are TGTGCCAGCAGCCGAGGGACCTACGAGCAGTACTTC. Protein sequence: CASSRGTYEQYF.

The J gene is TRBJ2-3, the V gene TRBV29-1, with D unclear. V gave up 6 bases and J gave up 0 bases, with 13 bases separating them. This CDR3 has 14 amino acids. Germline values: CDR1 SQVTM, CDR2 ANQGSEA. CDR3 in amino acids: CSVAPFASTDTQYF. In nucleotides, the CDR3 is TGCAGCGTAGCACCATTCGCTAGCACAGATACGCAGTATTTT.

The V and J genes are TRBV28 and TRBJ1-5, with unresolved D. Germline assignment: CDR1 MDHEN and CDR2 SYDVKM. The V gene lost 1 base and the J gene lost 3 bases, with 13 bases spanning the gap. The CDR3 is 16 residues long. The CDR3 protein is CASSLYMPKINQPQHF. The DNA for the CDR3 is TGTGCCAGCAGTTTATACATGCCCAAAATCAATCAGCCCCAGCATTTT. Full variable domain (outside the CDR3, taken from reference TRBV28 and TRBJ1-5): DVKVTQSSRYLVKRTGEKVFLECVQDMDHENMFWYRQDPGLGLRLIYFSYDVKMKEKGDIPEGYSVSREKKERFSLILESASTNQTSMYLCASSLYMPKINQPQHFGDGTRLSIL.

The chain carries TRBV7-8 and TRBJ1-1; weak D call: TRBD1 (5 bases). The germline V gene has CDR1 SGHVS and CDR2 FQNEAQ. Between the trimmed V and J ends, which lost 0 bases and 3 bases, there was a span of 11 bases. The CDR3 has 15 amino acids. CDR3 protein: CASSLASQGYTEAFF. The CDR3 DNA reads TGTGCCAGCAGCTTAGCGTCGCAGGGCTACACTGAAGCTTTCTTT.

The sample holds a few counts of this clone. The rearrangement links TRBV4-1 to TRBJ2-7, with TRBD2 matching 12 bases. The germline V gene has CDR1 MGHRA and CDR2 YSYEKL. The CDR3 is 15 residues long. V gave up 3 bases and J gave up 5 bases; unmatched junction bases: 5. The CDR3 protein is CASSHRLAGVHEQYF. The CDR3 region has the DNA TGCGCCAGCAGCCACCGACTAGCGGGAGTTCACGAGCAGTACTTC.